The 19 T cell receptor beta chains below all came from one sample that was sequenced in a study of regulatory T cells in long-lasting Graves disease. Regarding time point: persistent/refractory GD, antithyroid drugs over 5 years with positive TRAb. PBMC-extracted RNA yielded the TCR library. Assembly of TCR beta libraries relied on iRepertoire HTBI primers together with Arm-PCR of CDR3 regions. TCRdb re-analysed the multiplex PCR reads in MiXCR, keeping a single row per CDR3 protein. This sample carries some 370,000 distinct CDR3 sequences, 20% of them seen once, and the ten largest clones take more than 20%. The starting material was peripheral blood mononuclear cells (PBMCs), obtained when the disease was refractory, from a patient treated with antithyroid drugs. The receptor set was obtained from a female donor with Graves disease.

CDR3 nucleotides: TGCGCCAGCAGCCAAGATCTCGGGACCCTCGGGGGTCAGCCCCAGCATTTT. Protein: CASSQDLGTLGGQPQHF. The rearrangement links TRBV4-3 to TRBJ1-5; tentative D call: TRBD1 (5 bases). Trimming cost V 0 bases and J 6 bases, with 18 bases left between them. Per the germline V gene, CDR1 is LGHNA and CDR2 is YSLEER. The CDR3 runs 17 residues.

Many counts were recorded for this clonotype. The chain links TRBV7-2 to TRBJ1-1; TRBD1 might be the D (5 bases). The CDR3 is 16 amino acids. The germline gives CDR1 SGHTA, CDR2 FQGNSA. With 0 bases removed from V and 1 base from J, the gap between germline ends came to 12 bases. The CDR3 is CASSLALGQTNTEAFF. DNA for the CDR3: TGTGCCAGCAGCTTAGCTTTGGGGCAGACGAACACTGAAGCTTTCTTT.

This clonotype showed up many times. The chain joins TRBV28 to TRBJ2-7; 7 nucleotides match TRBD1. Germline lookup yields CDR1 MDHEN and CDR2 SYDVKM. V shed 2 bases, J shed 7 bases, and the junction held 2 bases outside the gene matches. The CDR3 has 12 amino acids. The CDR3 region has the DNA TGTGCCAGCAGTTTAGTCAGGGGGGAGCAGTACTTC. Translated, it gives CASSLVRGEQYF.

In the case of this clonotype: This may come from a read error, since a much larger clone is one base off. CDR3 amino acids: CASSLGFGSMNTEAFF. The DNA for the CDR3 is TGCGCCAGCAGCTTGGGTTTCGGGTCCATGAACACTGAAGCTTTCTTT. J is TRBJ1-1 and V is TRBV5-1; D remains unclear. CDR3 length: 16 amino acids. Per germline, CDR1 SGHRS and CDR2 YFSETQ. The V end lost 0 bases, the J end lost 0 bases, and 12 bases lay between the germline ends.

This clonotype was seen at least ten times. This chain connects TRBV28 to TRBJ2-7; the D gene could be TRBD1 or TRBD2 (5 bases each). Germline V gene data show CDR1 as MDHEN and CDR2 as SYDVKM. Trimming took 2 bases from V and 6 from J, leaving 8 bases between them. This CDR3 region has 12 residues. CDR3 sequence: CASSLRDREQYF. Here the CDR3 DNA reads TGTGCCAGCAGTTTACGGGACCGCGAGCAGTACTTC.

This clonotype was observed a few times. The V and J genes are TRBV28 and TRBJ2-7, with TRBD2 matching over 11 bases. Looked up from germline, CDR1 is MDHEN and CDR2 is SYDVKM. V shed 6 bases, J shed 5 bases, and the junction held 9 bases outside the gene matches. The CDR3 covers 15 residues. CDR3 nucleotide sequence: TGTGCCAGCAGGGAAACTAGCGGGAGTTTCGACGAGCAGTACTTC. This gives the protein CASRETSGSFDEQYF.

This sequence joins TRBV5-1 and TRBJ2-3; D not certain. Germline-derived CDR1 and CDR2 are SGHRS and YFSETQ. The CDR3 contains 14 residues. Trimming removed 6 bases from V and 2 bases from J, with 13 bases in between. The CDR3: CASTRLGFTDTQYF. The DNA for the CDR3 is TGCGCCAGCACCCGATTGGGCTTCACAGATACGCAGTATTTT.

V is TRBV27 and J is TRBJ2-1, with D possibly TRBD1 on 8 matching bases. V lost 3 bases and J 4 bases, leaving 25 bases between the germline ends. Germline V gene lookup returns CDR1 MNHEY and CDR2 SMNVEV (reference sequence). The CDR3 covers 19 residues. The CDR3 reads CASSLGGGTGIYGYNEQFF. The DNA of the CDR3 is TGTGCCAGCAGTTTGGGGGGAGGGACAGGCATTTATGGATACAATGAGCAGTTCTTC.

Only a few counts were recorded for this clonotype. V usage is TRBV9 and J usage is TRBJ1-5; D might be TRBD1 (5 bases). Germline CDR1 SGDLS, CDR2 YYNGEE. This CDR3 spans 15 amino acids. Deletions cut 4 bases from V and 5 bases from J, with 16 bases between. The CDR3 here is CASSYRGGVDQPQHF. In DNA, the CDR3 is TGTGCCAGCAGCTACCGGGGGGGTGTCGATCAGCCCCAGCATTTT.

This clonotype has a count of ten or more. In DNA, the CDR3 is TGTGCCAGCAGCTTAGGGAATCAGCCCCAGCATTTT. Translation: CASSLGNQPQHF. V usage is TRBV7-9 and J usage is TRBJ1-5; D is ambiguous. V was pared by 1 base and J by 4 bases, with 2 bases between. Germline-derived CDR1 and CDR2 are SEHNR and FQNEAQ (reference sequence). This CDR3 region has 12 residues.

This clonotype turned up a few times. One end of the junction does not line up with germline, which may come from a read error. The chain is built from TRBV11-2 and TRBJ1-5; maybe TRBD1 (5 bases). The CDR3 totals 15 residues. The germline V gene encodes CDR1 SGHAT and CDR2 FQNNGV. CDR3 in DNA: TGTGCCAGCAGCTTGCAACCCGGTCGGGGCCTCACGGTGGAGTTT. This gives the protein CASSLQPGRGLTVEF.

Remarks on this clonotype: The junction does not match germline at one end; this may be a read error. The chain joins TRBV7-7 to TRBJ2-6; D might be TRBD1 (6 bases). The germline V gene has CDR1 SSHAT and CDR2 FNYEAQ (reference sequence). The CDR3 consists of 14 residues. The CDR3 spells CASSLGGEANVLTF. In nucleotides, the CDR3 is TGTGCTAGCAGCTTAGGGGGTGAGGCCAACGTCCTGACTTTC.

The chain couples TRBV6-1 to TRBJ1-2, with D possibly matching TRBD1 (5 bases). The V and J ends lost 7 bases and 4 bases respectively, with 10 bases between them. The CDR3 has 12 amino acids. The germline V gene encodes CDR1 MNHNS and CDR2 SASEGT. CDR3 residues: CASTAGAYGYTF. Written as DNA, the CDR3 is TGTGCCAGCACAGCCGGGGCCTATGGCTACACCTTC.

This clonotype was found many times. The CDR3 sequence is CASSSVTSGYYEQYF. The CDR3 nucleotides read TGTGCCAGCAGTTCCGTGACTAGCGGTTACTACGAGCAGTACTTC. The rearrangement joins TRBV28 to TRBJ2-7, with 9 positions matching TRBD2. V dropped 4 bases and J dropped 3; count of bases not matched to a gene: 7. CDR3 length: 15 amino acids. Germline CDR1 and CDR2: MDHEN and SYDVKM.

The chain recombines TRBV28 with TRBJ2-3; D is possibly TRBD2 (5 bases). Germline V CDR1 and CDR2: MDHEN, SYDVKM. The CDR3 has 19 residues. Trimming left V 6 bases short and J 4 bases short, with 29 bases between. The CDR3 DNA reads TGTGCCAGCAGCGACCCTCCCCTAAGCGGCCTATCGCCCGCAGATACGCAGTATTTT. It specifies CASSDPPLSGLSPADTQYF.

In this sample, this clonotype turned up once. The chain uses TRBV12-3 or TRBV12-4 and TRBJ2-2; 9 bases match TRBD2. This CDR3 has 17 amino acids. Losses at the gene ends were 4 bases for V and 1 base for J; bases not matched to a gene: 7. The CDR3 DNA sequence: TGTGCCAGCAGTTCTCTTATTAGCGGGGGGAACACCGGGGAGCTGTTTTTT. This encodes CASSSLISGGNTGELFF.

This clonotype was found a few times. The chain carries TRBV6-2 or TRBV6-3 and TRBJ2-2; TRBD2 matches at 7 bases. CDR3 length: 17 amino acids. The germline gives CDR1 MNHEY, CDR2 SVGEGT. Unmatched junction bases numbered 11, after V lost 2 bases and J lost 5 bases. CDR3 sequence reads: CASSYPSGLGGTGELFF. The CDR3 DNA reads TGTGCCAGCAGTTACCCTTCGGGACTCGGGGGGACCGGGGAGCTGTTTTTT.

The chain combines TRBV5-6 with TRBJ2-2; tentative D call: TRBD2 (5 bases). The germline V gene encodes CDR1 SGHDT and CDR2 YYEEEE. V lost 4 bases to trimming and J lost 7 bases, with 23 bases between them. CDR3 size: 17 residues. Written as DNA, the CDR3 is TGTGCCAGCAGCCCCACTCTTCTAGCAGACCGGGGCGGGGAGCTGTTTTTT. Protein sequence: CASSPTLLADRGGELFF.

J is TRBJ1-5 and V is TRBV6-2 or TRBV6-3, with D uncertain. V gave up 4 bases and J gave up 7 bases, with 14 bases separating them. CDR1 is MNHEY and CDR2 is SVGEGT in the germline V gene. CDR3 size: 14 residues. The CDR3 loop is CASSSPTRGQPQHF. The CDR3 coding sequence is TGTGCCAGCAGTTCTCCGACACGCGGGCAGCCCCAGCATTTT.